This T cell receptor (beta chain) was recorded in a study of beta chain features in type 1 diabetes. General study points: Patients with type 1 diabetes showed fewer VDJ junction insertions and more deletions. PCR might preferentially amplify shorter templates, equally in patients and controls. The study found moderately but significantly shorter TCRB CDR3s in all four CD4+ subsets of Type 1 diabetes patients.

For this clone: Its matching antigen is unknown.

As every portion of the isolated RNA was reverse transcribed, the sequencing read expressed TCRB transcripts. Clones were sequenced by immunoSEQ multiplex PCR, and TCRdb holds only the in-frame ones, with some missing. The sample lists about 350,000 clones; 15% to 20% were seen once. The CDR3 runs 11 residues. Trimming stripped 9 bases from V and 4 bases from J, with 6 bases between. Looked up from germline, CDR1 is MGHDK and CDR2 is SYGVNS. This TCR derives from a woman aged 18-29 years in good health. The J gene is TRBJ1-4, the V gene TRBV25-1, with D hard to call. Sequencing was carried out using naive CD4+ T cells from blood. The CDR3 here is CASSRNEKLFF. CDR3 sequence (DNA): TGTGCCAGTTCGCGTAATGAAAAACTGTTTTTT.